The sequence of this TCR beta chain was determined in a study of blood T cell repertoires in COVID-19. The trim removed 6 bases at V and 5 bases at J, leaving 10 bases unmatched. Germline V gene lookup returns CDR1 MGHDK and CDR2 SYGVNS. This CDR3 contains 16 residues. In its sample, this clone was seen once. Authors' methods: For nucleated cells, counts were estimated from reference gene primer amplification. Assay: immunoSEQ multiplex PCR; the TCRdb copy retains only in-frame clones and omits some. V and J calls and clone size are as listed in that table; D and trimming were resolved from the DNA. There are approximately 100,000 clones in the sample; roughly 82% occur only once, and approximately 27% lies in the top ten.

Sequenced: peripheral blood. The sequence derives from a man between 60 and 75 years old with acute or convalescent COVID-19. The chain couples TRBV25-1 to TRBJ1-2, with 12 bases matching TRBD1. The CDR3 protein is CASRPGTGGRGYGYTF. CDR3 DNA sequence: TGTGCCAGCAGGCCCGGGACAGGGGGCAGGGGTTATGGCTACACCTTC.